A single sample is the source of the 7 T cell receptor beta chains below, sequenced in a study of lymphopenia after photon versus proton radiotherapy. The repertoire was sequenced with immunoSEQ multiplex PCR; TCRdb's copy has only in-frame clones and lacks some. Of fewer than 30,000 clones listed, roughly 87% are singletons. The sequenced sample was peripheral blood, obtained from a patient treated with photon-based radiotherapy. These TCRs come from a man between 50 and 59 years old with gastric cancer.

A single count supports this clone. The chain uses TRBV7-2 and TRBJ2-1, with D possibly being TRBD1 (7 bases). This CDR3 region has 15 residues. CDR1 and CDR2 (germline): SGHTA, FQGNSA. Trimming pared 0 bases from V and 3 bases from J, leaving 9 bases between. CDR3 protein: CASSLAQGGYNEQFF. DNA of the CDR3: TGTGCCAGCAGCTTAGCTCAGGGGGGCTACAATGAGCAGTTCTTC.

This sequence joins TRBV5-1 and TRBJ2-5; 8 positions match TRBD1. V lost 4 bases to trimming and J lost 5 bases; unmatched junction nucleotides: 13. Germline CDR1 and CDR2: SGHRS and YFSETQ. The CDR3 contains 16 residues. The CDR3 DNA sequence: TGCGCCAGCAGCCAAAAACCCGGGACAGGCGGGGAGACCCAGTACTTC. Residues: CASSQKPGTGGETQYF.

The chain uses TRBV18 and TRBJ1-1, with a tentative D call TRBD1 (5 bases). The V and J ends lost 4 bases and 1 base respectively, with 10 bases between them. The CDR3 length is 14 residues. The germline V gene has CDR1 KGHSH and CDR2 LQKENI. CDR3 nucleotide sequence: TGTGCCAGCTCACTAGGGGAGGGGAACACTGAAGCTTTCTTT. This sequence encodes CASSLGEGNTEAFF. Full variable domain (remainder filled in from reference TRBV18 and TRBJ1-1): NAGVMQNPRHLVRRRGQEARLRCSPMKGHSHVYWYRQLPEEGLKFMVYLQKENIIDESGMPKERFSAEFPKEGPSILRIQQVVRGDSAAYFCASSLGEGNTEAFFGQGTRLTVV.

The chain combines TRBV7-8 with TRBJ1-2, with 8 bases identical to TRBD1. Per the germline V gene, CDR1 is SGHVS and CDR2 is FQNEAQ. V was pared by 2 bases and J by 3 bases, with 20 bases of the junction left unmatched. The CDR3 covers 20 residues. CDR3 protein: CASSLRVPSSRQGADYGYTF. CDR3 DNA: TGTGCCAGCAGCTTACGCGTACCGTCTAGTAGGCAGGGGGCGGACTATGGCTACACCTTC. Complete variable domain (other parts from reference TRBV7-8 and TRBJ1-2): GAGVSQSPRYKVAKRGQDVALRCDPISGHVSLFWYQQALGQGPEFLTYFQNEAQLDKSGLPSDRFFAERPEGSVSTLKIQRTQQEDSAVYLCASSLRVPSSRQGADYGYTFGSGTRLTVV.

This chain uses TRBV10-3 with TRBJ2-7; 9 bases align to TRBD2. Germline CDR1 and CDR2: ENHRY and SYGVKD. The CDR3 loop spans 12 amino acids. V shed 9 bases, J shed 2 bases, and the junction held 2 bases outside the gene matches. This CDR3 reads CAIGTSPYEQYV. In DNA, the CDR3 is TGTGCCATAGGGACTAGCCCCTACGAGCAGTACGTC.

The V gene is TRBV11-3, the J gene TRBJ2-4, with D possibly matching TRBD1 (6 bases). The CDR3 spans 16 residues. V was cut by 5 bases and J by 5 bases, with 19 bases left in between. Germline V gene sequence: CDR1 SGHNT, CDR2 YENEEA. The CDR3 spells CASSVYTSPGENIQYF. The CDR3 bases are TGTGCCAGCAGCGTATACACCTCACCAGGGGAAAACATTCAGTACTTC.

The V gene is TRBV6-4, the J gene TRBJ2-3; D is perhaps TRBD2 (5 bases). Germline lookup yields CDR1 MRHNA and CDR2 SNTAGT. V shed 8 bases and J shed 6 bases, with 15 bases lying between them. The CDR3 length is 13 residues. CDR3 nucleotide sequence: TGTGCCAGCGCCTCGGGTAGGAGGGATACGCAGTATTTT. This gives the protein CASASGRRDTQYF.